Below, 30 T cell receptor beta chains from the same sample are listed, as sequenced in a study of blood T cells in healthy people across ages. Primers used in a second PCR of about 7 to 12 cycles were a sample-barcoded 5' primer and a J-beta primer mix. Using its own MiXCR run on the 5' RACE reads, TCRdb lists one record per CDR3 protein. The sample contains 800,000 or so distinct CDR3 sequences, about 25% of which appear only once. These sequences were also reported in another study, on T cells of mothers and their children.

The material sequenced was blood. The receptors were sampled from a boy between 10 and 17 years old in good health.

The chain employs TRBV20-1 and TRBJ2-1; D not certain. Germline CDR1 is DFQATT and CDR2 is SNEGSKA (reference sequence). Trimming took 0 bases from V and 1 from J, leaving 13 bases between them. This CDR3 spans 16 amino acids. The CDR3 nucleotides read TGCAGTGCTAGAGATCTTGCGCCGATATCCTACAATGAGCAGTTCTTC. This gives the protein CSARDLAPISYNEQFF.

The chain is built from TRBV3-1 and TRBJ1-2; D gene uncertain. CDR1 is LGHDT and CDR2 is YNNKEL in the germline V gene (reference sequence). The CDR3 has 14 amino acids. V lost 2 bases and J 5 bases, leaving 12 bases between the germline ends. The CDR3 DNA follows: TGTGCCAGCAGCCAACTGGACGGATTTTATGGCTACACCTTC. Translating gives CASSQLDGFYGYTF.

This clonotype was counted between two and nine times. In nucleotides, the CDR3 is TGCGCCAGCAGCTTGGCCCGGGACTCTTTCCAAGAGACCCAGTACTTC. Its translation: CASSLARDSFQETQYF. The gene calls are TRBV5-1 and TRBJ2-5, with D perhaps TRBD2 (6 bases). Trimming removed 0 bases at V and 1 base at J, with 13 bases between. Germline V gene sequence: CDR1 SGHRS, CDR2 YFSETQ. This CDR3 is 16 amino acids long.

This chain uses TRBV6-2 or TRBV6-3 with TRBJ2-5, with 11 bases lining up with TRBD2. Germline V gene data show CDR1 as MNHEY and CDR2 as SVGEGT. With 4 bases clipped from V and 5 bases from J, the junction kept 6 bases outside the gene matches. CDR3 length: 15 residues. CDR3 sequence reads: CASSSVLAGVETQYF. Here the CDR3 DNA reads TGTGCCAGCAGTTCCGTACTAGCGGGAGTTGAGACCCAGTACTTC.

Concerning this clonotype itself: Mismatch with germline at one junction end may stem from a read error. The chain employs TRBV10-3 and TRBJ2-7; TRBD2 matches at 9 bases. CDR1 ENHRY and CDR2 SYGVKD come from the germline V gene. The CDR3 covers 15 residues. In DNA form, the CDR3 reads TGTGCCACCAGTGAGTCTGTGCGGGAGGGATTCGAGCAGTACTTC. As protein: CATSESVREGFEQYF.

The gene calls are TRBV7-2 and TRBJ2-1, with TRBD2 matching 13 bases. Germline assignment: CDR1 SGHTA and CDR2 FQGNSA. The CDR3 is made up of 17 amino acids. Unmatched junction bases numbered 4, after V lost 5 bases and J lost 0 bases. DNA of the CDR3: TGTGCCAGCAGCCTGACTAGCGGGAGGAGCTCCTACAATGAGCAGTTCTTC. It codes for CASSLTSGRSSYNEQFF.

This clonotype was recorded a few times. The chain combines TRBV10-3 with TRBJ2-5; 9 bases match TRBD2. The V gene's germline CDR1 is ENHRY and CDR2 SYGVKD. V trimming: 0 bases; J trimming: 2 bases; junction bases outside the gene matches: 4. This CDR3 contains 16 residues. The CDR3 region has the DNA TGTGCCATCAGTGAGTCGGCTAGCGGGGTACAAGAGACCCAGTACTTC. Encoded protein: CAISESASGVQETQYF.

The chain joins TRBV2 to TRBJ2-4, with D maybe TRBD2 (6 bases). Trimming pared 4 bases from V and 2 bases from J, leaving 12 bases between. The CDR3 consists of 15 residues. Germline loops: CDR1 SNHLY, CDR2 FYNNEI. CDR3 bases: TGTGCCAGCAGTGCGGAGGGCCGGTCCAAAAACATTCAGTACTTC. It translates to CASSAEGRSKNIQYF. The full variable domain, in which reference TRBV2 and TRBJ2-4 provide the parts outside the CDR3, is EPEVTQTPSHQVTQMGQEVILRCVPISNHLYFYWYRQILGQKVEFLVSFYNNEISEKSEIFDDQFSVERPDGSNFTLKIRSTKLEDSAMYFCASSAEGRSKNIQYFGAGTRLSVL.

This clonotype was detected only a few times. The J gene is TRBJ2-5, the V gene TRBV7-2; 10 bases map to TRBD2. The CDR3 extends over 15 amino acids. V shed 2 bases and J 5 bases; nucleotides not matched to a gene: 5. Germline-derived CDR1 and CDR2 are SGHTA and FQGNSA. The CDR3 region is CASSLSSGSSETQYF. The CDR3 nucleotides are TGTGCCAGCAGCTTATCTAGCGGGAGTTCGGAGACCCAGTACTTC.

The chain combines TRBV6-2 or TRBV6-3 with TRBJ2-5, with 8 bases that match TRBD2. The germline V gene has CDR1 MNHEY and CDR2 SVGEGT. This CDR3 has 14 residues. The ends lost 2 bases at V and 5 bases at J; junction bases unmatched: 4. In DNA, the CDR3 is TGTGCCAGCAGTTACGTTAAGCGGGGGGAGACCCAGTACTTC. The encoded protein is CASSYVKRGETQYF.

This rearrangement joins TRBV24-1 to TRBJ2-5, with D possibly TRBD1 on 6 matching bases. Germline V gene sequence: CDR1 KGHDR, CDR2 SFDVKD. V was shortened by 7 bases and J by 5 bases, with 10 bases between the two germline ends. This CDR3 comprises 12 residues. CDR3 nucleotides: TGTGCCACCAGGGGGACATTCGAGACCCAGTACTTC. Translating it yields CATRGTFETQYF.

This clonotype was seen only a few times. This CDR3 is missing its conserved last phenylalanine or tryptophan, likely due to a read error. DNA of the CDR3: TGTGCCAGCAGGCAGACCGACTATCAGCCCCAGCATCTT. The encoded protein is CASRQTDYQPQHL. The gene calls are TRBV2 and TRBJ1-5; D is uncertain. The germline V gene has CDR1 SNHLY and CDR2 FYNNEI. The CDR3 spans 13 residues. V lost 6 bases to trimming and J lost 5 bases, with 11 bases between them.

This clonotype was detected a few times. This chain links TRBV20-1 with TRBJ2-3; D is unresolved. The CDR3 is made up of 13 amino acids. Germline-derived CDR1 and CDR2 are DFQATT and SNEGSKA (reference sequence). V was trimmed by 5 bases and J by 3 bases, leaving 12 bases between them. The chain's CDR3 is CSAPAAGTDTQYF. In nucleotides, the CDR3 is TGCAGTGCTCCGGCGGCCGGGACAGATACGCAGTATTTT.

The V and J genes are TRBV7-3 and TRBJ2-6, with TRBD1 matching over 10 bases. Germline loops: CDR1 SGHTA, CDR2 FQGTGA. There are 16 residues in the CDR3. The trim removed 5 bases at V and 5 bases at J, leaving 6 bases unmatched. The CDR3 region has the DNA TGTGCCAGCAGCATGGGACAGGGGAATAGGGCCAACGTCCTGACTTTC. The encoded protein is CASSMGQGNRANVLTF.

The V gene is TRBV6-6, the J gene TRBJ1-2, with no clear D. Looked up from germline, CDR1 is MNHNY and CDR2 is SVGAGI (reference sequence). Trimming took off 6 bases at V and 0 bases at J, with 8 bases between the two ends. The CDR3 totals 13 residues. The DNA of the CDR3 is TGTGCCAGCAGGATCGACACTAACTATGGCTACACCTTC. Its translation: CASRIDTNYGYTF.

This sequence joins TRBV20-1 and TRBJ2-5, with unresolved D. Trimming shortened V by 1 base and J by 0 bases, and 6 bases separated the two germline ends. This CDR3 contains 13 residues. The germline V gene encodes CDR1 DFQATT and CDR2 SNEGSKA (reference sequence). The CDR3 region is CSARAEYQETQYF. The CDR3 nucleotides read TGCAGTGCTAGAGCGGAGTACCAAGAGACCCAGTACTTC.

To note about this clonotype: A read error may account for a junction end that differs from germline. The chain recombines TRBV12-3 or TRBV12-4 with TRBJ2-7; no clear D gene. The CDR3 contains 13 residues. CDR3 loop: CASSFGPNYVQYF. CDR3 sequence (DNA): TGTGCCAGCAGTTTTGGGCCGAACTACGTGCAGTACTTC.

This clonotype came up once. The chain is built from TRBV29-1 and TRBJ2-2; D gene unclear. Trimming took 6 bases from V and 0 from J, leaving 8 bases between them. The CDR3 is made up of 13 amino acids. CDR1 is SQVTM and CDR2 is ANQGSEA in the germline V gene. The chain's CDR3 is CSVHRPNTGELFF. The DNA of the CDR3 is TGCAGCGTCCATAGACCGAACACCGGGGAGCTGTTTTTT.

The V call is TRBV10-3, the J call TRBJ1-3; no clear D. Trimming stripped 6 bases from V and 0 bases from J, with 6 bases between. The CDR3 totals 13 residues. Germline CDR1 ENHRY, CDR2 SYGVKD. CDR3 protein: CAISKSSGNTIYF. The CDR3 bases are TGTGCCATCAGCAAGTCCTCTGGAAACACCATATATTTT.

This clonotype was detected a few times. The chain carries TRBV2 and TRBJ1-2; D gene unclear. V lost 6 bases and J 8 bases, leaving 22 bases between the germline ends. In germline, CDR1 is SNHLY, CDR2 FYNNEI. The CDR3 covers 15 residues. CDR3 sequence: CASSASDGGTGGYTF. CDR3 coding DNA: TGTGCCAGCAGCGCAAGCGACGGAGGCACGGGCGGCTACACCTTC. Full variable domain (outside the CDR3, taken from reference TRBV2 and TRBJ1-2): EPEVTQTPSHQVTQMGQEVILRCVPISNHLYFYWYRQILGQKVEFLVSFYNNEISEKSEIFDDQFSVERPDGSNFTLKIRSTKLEDSAMYFCASSASDGGTGGYTFGSGTRLTVV.

CDR3 sequence: CASSGGRHDEQFF. CDR3 bases: TGTGCCAGCAGTGGAGGTCGACACGATGAGCAGTTCTTC. The V and J genes are TRBV5-6 and TRBJ2-1; TRBD2 might be the D (5 bases). V was trimmed by 5 bases and J by 8 bases, leaving 14 bases between them. Per germline, CDR1 SGHDT and CDR2 YYEEEE. CDR3 length equals 13 residues.

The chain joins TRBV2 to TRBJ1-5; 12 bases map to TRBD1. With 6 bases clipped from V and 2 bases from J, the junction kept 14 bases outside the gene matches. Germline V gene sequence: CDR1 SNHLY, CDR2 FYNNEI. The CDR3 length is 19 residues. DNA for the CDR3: TGTGCCAGCAGGCAGACCGGGACAGGGGGCTTTATGGGCAATCAGCCCCAGCATTTT. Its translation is CASRQTGTGGFMGNQPQHF.

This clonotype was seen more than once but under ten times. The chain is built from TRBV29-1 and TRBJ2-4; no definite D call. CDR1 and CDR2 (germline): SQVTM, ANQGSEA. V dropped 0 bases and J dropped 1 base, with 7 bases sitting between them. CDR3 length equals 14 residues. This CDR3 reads CSVEDRVAKNIQYF. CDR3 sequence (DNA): TGCAGCGTTGAAGATCGGGTGGCCAAAAACATTCAGTACTTC.

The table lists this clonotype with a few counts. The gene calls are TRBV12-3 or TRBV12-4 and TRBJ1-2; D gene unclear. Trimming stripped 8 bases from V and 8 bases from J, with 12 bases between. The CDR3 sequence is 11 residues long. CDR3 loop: CASGHGWGYTF. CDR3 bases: TGTGCCAGCGGCCACGGATGGGGCTACACCTTC.

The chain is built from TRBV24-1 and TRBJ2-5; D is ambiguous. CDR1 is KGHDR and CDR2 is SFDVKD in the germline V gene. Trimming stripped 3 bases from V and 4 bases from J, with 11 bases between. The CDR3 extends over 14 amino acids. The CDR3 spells CATSDPGPPETQYF. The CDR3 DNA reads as TGTGCCACCAGTGATCCAGGACCCCCAGAGACCCAGTACTTC.

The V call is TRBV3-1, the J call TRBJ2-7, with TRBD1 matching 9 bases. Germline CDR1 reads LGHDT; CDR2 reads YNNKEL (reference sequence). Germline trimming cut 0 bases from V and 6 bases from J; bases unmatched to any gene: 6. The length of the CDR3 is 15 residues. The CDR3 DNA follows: TGTGCCAGCAGCCAAGATTGGACAGGGGTCGGCGAGCAGTACTTC. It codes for CASSQDWTGVGEQYF.

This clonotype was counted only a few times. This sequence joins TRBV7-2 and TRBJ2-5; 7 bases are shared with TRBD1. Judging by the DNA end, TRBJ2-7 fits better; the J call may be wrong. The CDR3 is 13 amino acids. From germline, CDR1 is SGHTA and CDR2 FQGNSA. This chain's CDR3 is CASSADRQNEQYF. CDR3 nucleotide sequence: TGTGCCAGCAGCGCGGACAGGCAGAACGAGCAGTACTTC.

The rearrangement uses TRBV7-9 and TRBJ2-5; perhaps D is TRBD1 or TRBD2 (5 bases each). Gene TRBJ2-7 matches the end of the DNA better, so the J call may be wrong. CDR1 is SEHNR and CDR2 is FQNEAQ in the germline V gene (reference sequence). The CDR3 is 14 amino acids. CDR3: CASSLSRDAYEQYF. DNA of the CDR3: TGTGCCAGCAGCTTAAGTCGGGACGCCTACGAGCAGTACTTC.

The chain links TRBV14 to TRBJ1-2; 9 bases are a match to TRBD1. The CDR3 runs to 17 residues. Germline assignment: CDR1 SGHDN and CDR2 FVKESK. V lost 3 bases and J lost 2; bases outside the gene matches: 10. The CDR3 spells CASSQVQGARTNYGYTF. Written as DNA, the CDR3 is TGTGCCAGCAGCCAGGTACAGGGGGCCCGGACAAACTATGGCTACACCTTC.

CDR3 bases: TGTGCCAGCAGTGAATCTTTTAACAGTGTGGGTGAAAAACTGTTTTTT. It specifies CASSESFNSVGEKLFF. The chain recombines TRBV25-1 with TRBJ1-4; D not resolved. The V end was cut by 1 base, the J end by 7 bases, with 16 bases between. The germline gives CDR1 MGHDK, CDR2 SYGVNS. The CDR3 covers 16 residues.